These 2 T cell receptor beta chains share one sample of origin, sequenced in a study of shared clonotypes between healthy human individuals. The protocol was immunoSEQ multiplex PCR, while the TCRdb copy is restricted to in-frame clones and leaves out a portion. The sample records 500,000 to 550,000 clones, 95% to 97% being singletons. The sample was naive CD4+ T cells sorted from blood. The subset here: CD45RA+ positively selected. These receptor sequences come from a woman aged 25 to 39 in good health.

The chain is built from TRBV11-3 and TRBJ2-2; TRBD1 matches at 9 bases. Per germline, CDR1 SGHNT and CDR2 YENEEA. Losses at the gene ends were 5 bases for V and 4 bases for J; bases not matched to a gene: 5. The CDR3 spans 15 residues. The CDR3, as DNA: TGTGCCAGCAGCGTAGGACAGGGGAGCACCGGGGAGCTGTTTTTT. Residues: CASSVGQGSTGELFF.

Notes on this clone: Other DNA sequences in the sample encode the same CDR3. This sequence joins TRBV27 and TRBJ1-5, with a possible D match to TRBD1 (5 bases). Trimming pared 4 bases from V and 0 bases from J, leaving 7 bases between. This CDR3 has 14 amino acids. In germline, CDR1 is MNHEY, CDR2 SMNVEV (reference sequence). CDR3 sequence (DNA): TGTGCCAGCAGTTCAACAGGTAGCAATCAGCCCCAGCATTTT. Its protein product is CASSSTGSNQPQHF.